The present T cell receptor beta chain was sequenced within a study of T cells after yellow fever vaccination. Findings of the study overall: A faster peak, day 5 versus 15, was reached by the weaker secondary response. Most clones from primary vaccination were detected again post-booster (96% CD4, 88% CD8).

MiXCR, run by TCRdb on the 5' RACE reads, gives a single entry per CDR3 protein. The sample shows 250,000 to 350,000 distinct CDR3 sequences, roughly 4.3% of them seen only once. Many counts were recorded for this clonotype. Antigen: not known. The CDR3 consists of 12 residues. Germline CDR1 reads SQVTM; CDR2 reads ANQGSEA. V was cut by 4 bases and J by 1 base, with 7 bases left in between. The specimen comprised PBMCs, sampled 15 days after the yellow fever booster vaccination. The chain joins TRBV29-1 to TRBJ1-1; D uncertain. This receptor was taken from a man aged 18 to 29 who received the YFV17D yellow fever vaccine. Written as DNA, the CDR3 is TGCAGCGTTGTTCGGGGGAACACTGAAGCTTTCTTT. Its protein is CSVVRGNTEAFF. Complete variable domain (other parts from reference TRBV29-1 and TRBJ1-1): SAVISQKPSRDICQRGTSLTIQCQVDSQVTMMFWYRQQPGQSLTLIATANQGSEATYESGFVIDKFPISRPNLTFSTLTVSNMSPEDSSIYLCSVVRGNTEAFFGQGTRLTVV.